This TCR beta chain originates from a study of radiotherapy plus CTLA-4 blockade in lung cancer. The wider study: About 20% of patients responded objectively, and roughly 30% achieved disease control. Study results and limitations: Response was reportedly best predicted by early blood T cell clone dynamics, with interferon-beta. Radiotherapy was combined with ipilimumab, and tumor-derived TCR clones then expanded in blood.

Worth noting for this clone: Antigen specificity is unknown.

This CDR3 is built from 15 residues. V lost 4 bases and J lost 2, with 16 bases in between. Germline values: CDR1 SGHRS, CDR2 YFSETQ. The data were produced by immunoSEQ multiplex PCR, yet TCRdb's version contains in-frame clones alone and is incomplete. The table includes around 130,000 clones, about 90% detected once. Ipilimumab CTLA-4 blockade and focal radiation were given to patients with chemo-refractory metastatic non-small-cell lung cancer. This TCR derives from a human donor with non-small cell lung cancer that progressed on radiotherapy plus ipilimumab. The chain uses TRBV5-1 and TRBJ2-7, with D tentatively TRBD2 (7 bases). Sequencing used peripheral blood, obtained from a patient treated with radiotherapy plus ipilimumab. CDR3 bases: TGCGCCAGCAGCCCCAGAGGGGGAGGGCCCTACGAGCAGTACTTC. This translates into CASSPRGGGPYEQYF. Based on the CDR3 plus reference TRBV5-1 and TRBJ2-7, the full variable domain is KAGVTQTPRYLIKTRGQQVTLSCSPISGHRSVSWYQQTPGQGLQFLFEYFSETQRNKGNFPGRFSGRQFSNSRSEMNVSTLELGDSALYLCASSPRGGGPYEQYFGPGTRLTVT.